These 3 T cell receptor beta chains came from one sample sequenced in a study of CD4+ T cells in melanoma. Only in-frame clones appear in the TCRdb table, and some are missing; sequencing was by immunoSEQ multiplex PCR. Of about 9,900 clones detected, 55% to 75% appear once; the ten largest clones hold nearly 25%. The sample consisted of tumor tissue. The source is a human donor with melanoma.

V is TRBV18 and J is TRBJ1-2, with 9 bases fitting TRBD1. The junction had 7 bases not matched to a gene; V was cut back by 4 bases and J by 4 bases. In germline, CDR1 is KGHSH, CDR2 LQKENI. The CDR3 is 15 residues long. DNA of the CDR3: TGTGCCAGCTCACACGAGGAACAGGGGGCCTATGGCTACACCTTC. It is translated as CASSHEEQGAYGYTF.

Turning to this clone: Other DNA variants within this sample encode the same CDR3. The chain combines TRBV5-1 with TRBJ2-2; D not certain. This CDR3 comprises 14 residues. The ends were cut back, 3 bases at V and 1 base at J, with 7 bases in the middle. Germline loops: CDR1 SGHRS, CDR2 YFSETQ. DNA of the CDR3: TGCGCCAGCAGCTCCGACGGGAACACCGGGGAGCTGTTTTTT. Amino acids: CASSSDGNTGELFF.

This chain links TRBV30 with TRBJ1-5; D is unresolved. CDR1 and CDR2 (germline): GTSNPN, SVGIG (reference sequence). V lost 1 base and J 7 bases, leaving 8 bases between the germline ends. The CDR3 is 12 residues long. The CDR3 bases are TGTGCCTGGAGTGAACCGTGGCAGCCCCAGCATTTT. It yields the protein CAWSEPWQPQHF.